The present TCR beta chain was sequenced within a study of blood T cell repertoires in COVID-19. For the study at large: Donors in the United States, Italy and Spain gave samples during acute or convalescent COVID-19.

Some clones are missing from TCRdb's copy, which holds only in-frame ones; the method was immunoSEQ multiplex PCR. In the table there are roughly 300,000 clones, around 87% of which are singletons. This clone was seen just once. Trimming removed 6 bases from V and 9 bases from J, with 12 bases in between. This CDR3 is built from 13 residues. The sequence derives from a woman in her 50s who had recovered from COVID-19. This chain joins TRBV12-3 or TRBV12-4 and TRBJ1-6; D gene ambiguous. The sequencing input was peripheral blood. The CDR3 protein is CASSPGFSSPLHF. The CDR3 bases are TGTGCCAGCAGCCCGGGATTTAGTTCACCCCTCCACTTT.